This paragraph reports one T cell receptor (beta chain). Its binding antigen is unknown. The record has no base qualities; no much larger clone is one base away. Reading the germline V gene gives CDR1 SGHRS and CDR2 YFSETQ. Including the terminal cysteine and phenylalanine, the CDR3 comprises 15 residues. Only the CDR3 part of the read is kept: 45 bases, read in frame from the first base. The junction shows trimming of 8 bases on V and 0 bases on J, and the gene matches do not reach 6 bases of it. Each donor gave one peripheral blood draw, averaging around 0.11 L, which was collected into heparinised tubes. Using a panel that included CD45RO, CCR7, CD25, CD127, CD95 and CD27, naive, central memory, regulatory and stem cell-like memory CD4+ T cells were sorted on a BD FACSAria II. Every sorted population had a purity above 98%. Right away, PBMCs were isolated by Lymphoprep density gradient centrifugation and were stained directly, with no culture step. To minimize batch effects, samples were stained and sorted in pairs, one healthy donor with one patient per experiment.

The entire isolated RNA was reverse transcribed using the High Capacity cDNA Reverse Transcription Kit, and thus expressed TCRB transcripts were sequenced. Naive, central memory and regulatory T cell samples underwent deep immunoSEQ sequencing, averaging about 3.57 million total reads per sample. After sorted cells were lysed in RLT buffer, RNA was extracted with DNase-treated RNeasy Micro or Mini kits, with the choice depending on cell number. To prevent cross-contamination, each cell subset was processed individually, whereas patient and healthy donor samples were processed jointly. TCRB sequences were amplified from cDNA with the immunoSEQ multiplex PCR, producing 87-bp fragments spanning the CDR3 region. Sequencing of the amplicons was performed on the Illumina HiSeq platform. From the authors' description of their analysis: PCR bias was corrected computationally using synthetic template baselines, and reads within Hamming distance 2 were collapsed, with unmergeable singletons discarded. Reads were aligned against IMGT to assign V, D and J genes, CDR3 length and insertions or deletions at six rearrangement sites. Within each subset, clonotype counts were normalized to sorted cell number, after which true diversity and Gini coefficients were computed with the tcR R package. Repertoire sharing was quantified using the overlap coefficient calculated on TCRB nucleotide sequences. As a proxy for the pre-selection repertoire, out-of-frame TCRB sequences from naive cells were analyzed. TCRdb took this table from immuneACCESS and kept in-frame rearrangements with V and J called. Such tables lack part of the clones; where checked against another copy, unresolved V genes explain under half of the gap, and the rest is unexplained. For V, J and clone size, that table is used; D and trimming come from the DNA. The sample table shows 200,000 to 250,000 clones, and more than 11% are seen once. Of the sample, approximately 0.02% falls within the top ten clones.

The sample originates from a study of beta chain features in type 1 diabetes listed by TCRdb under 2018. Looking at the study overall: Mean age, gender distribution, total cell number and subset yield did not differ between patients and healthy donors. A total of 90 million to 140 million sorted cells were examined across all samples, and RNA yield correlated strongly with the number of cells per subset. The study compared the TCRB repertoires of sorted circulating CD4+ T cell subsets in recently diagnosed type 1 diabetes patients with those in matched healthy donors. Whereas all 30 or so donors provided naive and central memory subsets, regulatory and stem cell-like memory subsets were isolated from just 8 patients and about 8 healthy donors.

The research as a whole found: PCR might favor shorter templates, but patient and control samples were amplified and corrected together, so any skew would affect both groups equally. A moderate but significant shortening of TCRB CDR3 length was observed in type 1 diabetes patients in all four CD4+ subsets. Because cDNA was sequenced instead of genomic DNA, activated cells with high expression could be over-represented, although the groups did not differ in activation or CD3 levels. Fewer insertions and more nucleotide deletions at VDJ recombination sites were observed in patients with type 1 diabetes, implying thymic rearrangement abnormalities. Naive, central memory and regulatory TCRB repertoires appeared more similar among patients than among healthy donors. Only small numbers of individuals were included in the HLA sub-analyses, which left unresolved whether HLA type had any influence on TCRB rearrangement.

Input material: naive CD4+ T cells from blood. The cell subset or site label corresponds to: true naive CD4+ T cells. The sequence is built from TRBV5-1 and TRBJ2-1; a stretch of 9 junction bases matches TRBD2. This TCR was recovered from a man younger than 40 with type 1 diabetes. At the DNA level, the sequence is TGCGCCAGTCGCAGCGGGGGGCCCTCCTACAATGAGCAGTTCTTC. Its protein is CASRSGGPSYNEQFF.